A selection of T cell receptor beta chains follows, all from one sample in a study of blood T cell repertoires in COVID-19. Using immunoSEQ multiplex PCR, the repertoire was profiled, and TCRdb retains in-frame clones only, with some absent. This sample has about 46,000 clones, with about 88% found just once. Sequenced: PBMCs or T cells enriched from blood (not recorded which). The source is a woman in her forties or fifties who had recovered from COVID-19. Each CDR3 is given with its conserved first and last residue. A D gene is named only where the DNA matches it firmly. Only part of the rows carry a size: once, few, many, or a class if the clone is expanded.

D gene | J gene | clone size | V gene | CDR3 protein | CDR3 DNA
TRBD1 | TRBJ1-2 | - | TRBV27 | CASSPRTGARTQANYGYTF | TGTGCCAGCAGTCCTCGGACAGGGGCTAGAACTCAGGCTAACTATGGCTACACCTTC
TRBD1 | TRBJ2-1 | once | TRBV24-1 | CATSDVDRDHNEQFF | TGTGCCACCAGTGATGTCGACAGGGACCACAATGAGCAGTTCTTC
TRBD1 | TRBJ2-5 | - | TRBV19 | CASSIVSGTGARETQYF | TGTGCCAGTAGTATAGTCTCCGGGACAGGAGCACGAGAGACCCAGTACTTC
- | TRBJ2-7 | - | TRBV6-5 | CASGPGASSYEQYF | TGTGCCAGCGGTCCAGGGGCATCCTCCTACGAGCAGTACTTC
TRBD1 | TRBJ2-7 | once | TRBV18 | CASSPGQGISYEQYF | TGTGCCAGCTCACCGGGACAGGGGATCTCCTACGAGCAGTACTTC
TRBD1 | TRBJ1-2 | once | TRBV7-2 | CASSRPVGQGPNYGYTF | TGTGCCAGCAGCCGCCCCGTGGGACAGGGGCCTAACTATGGCTACACCTTC
- | TRBJ2-7 | - | TRBV7-2 | CASSLSVSEGSKYF | TGTGCCAGCAGCTTATCGGTTAGTGAAGGGAGCAAGTACTTC
- | TRBJ2-3 | - | TRBV5-6 | CASSLEAGSGLITDTQYF | TGTGCCAGCAGCTTGGAGGCTGGTAGCGGACTGATCACAGATACGCAGTATTTT
TRBD2 | TRBJ2-5 | once | TRBV6-5 | CASSYTAGGYETQYF | TGTGCCAGCAGTTACACAGCGGGAGGCTACGAGACCCAGTACTTC
TRBD2 | TRBJ2-1 | - | TRBV9 | CASSVVGSGGVQFF | TGTGCCAGCAGCGTAGTTGGTAGCGGGGGGGTACAGTTCTTC
- | TRBJ2-5 | - | TRBV29-1 | CSVEDTAGRVGETQYF | TGCAGCGTTGAAGATACAGCCGGCAGGGTGGGAGAGACCCAGTACTTC
- | TRBJ2-2 | - | TRBV4-1 | CASSQVSAGGELFF | TGCGCCAGCAGCCAAGTGTCGGCGGGGGGGGAGCTGTTTTTT
TRBD1 | TRBJ1-5 | - | TRBV6-1 | CASSDQPGTDQPQHF | TGTGCCAGCAGTGATCAACCCGGGACAGATCAGCCCCAGCATTTT
TRBD2 | TRBJ2-2 | - | TRBV19 | CASRVREAAGTGELFF | TGTGCCAGTAGGGTGCGGGAGGCGGCCGGCACCGGGGAGCTGTTTTTT
TRBD1 | TRBJ2-5 | - | TRBV5-8 | CASSPTGLPSQETQYF | TGTGCCAGCAGCCCGACAGGGCTTCCCTCCCAAGAGACCCAGTACTTC
TRBD1 | TRBJ1-5 | - | TRBV3-1/TRBV3-2 | CASSQSGGSQPQHF | TGTGCCAGCAGCCAATCAGGGGGGAGTCAGCCCCAGCATTTT
TRBD2 | TRBJ2-3 | once | TRBV7-2 | CASSLVPTSGRSTDTQYF | TGTGCCAGCAGCTTAGTCCCCACTAGCGGGAGAAGCACAGATACGCAGTATTTT
- | TRBJ2-3 | - | TRBV29-1 | CSVEDTGYTQYF | TGCAGCGTTGAAGATACGGGGTATACGCAGTATTTT
- | TRBJ2-1 | - | TRBV7-2 | CASSNPRAYNEQFF | TGTGCCAGCAGCAATCCGCGGGCCTACAATGAGCAGTTCTTC
TRBD2 | TRBJ2-5 | few | TRBV7-2 | CASSLGGTSGRGETQYF | TGTGCCAGCAGCTTAGGGGGGACTAGCGGGAGAGGGGAGACCCAGTACTTC
- | TRBJ2-3 | - | TRBV28 | CASRPITGDTQYF | TGTGCCAGCAGACCAATAACAGGGGATACGCAGTATTTT
TRBD2 | TRBJ2-2 | once | TRBV7-9 | CASSLISAGNTGELFF | TGTGCCAGCAGCTTGATCTCAGCGGGAAACACCGGGGAGCTGTTTTTT
TRBD1 | TRBJ1-2 | - | TRBV7-8 | CASSLSGQGAFGYTF | TGTGCCAGCAGCTTAAGTGGACAGGGGGCGTTTGGCTACACCTTC
- | TRBJ2-6 | once | TRBV7-2 | CASSLFGLSGANVLTF | TGTGCCAGCAGCTTATTTGGACTATCTGGGGCCAACGTCCTGACTTTC
- | TRBJ2-5 | - | TRBV28 | CASSLRGETQYF | TGTGCCAGCAGTTTGAGGGGGGAGACCCAGTACTTC
- | TRBJ1-4 | - | TRBV18 | CASSPQRGNEKLFF | TGTGCCAGCTCACCACAAAGGGGGAATGAAAAACTGTTTTTT
TRBD1 | TRBJ2-7 | - | TRBV10-2 | CASSGQGSGNSYEQYF | TGCGCCAGCAGTGGACAGGGGTCTGGAAATTCCTACGAGCAGTACTTC
- | TRBJ1-4 | few | TRBV2 | CASTREANEKLFF | TGTGCCAGCACTCGTGAGGCTAATGAAAAACTGTTTTTT
- | TRBJ1-1 | once | TRBV11-2 | CASSLISQPNTEAFF | TGTGCCAGCAGCTTAATTTCACAGCCGAACACTGAAGCTTTCTTT
TRBD1 | TRBJ2-5 | - | TRBV28 | CASRKGRQGLSQETQYF | TGTGCCAGCAGAAAGGGGAGACAGGGGCTCTCCCAAGAGACCCAGTACTTC
TRBD2 | TRBJ2-1 | - | TRBV24-1 | CATSDFVAGAYNEQFF | TGTGCCACCAGTGATTTCGTAGCGGGGGCGTACAATGAGCAGTTCTTC
TRBD1 | TRBJ2-3 | - | TRBV5-1 | CASSLGGLTGDQDTQYF | TGCGCCAGCAGCTTGGGTGGGTTGACAGGGGATCAGGATACGCAGTATTTT
TRBD2 | TRBJ2-3 | few | TRBV6-1 | CASSESKGGLALIPDTQYF | TGTGCCAGCAGTGAATCTAAGGGAGGACTAGCGTTGATCCCAGATACGCAGTATTTT
TRBD1 | TRBJ1-6 | - | TRBV18 | CASSPRGQGGPLHF | TGTGCCAGCTCACCTCGCGGACAGGGGGGCCCCCTCCACTTT
- | TRBJ1-1 | - | TRBV2 | CASRIEQGHNTEAFF | TGTGCCAGCAGAATCGAGCAGGGCCATAACACTGAAGCTTTCTTT
- | TRBJ1-5 | - | TRBV7-8 | CASSFLRGGYSNQPQHF | TGTGCCAGCAGCTTTTTAAGGGGAGGATATAGCAATCAGCCCCAGCATTTT
- | TRBJ2-7 | - | TRBV11-2 | CASSPNLEGEQYF | TGTGCCAGCAGCCCGAACCTTGAGGGCGAGCAGTACTTC
- | TRBJ1-2 | - | TRBV2 | CASSDSRRGYGYTF | TGTGCCAGCAGTGATTCGAGACGCGGCTATGGCTACACCTTC
- | TRBJ2-5 | - | TRBV25-1 | CASSDRVTQETQYF | TGTGCCAGCAGTGACAGGGTAACCCAAGAGACCCAGTACTTC
- | TRBJ2-2 | - | TRBV7-2 | CASSSQLQGTGELFF | TGTGCCAGCAGCTCCCAACTCCAGGGCACCGGGGAGCTGTTTTTT
TRBD1 | TRBJ2-1 | - | TRBV12-3/TRBV12-4 | CASSRQGWNEQFF | TGTGCCAGCAGCAGACAGGGATGGAATGAGCAGTTCTTC
- | TRBJ2-5 | once | TRBV21-1 | CASSTRTSGGETQYF | TGTGCCAGCAGCACCCGGACTAGCGGGGGGGAGACCCAGTACTTC
TRBD1 | TRBJ2-3 | - | TRBV2 | CASNTAGGEDTQYF | TGTGCCAGCAATACGGCAGGGGGCGAGGATACGCAGTATTTT
- | TRBJ1-5 | - | TRBV7-8 | CASSLDNAGLQPQHF | TGTGCCAGCAGCTTAGATAACGCGGGGCTTCAGCCCCAGCATTTT
- | TRBJ2-7 | once | TRBV10-3 | CAILDSAYEQYF | TGTGCCATCCTGGACAGCGCCTACGAGCAGTACTTC
- | TRBJ2-5 | - | TRBV21-1 | CASSKEGEGRGETQYF | TGTGCCAGCAGCAAAGAGGGGGAGGGGAGGGGAGAGACCCAGTACTTC
- | TRBJ2-7 | - | TRBV7-2 | CASSLGQGFSYEQYF | TGTGCCAGCAGCTTAGGTCAGGGTTTTTCCTACGAGCAGTACTTC
- | TRBJ2-3 | - | TRBV5-1 | CASSSADTQYF | TGCGCCAGCAGTTCAGCAGATACGCAGTATTTT
TRBD1 | TRBJ2-1 | - | TRBV24-1 | CATSDVGTGHNEQFF | TGTGCCACCAGTGATGTCGGGACAGGGCACAATGAGCAGTTCTTC
- | TRBJ2-5 | - | TRBV5-1 | CASRVWGSFEGQETQYF | TGCGCCAGCAGGGTGTGGGGATCATTCGAGGGCCAAGAGACCCAGTACTTC
- | TRBJ2-1 | - | TRBV4-1 | CASSAWEASYNEQFF | TGCGCCAGCAGCGCCTGGGAGGCCTCCTACAATGAGCAGTTCTTC
TRBD2 | TRBJ2-1 | - | TRBV29-1 | CSFVRLAGVKNEQFF | TGCAGCTTTGTAAGGTTAGCGGGAGTCAAGAATGAGCAGTTCTTC
TRBD1 | TRBJ2-3 | - | TRBV24-1 | CATSSGQGRTDTQYF | TGTGCCACCAGTTCAGGACAGGGGCGGACAGATACGCAGTATTTT
TRBD1 | TRBJ1-1 | - | TRBV27 | CASSWTGKRRDPEAFF | TGTGCCAGCAGTTGGACAGGGAAAAGAAGGGATCCTGAAGCTTTCTTT
TRBD1 | TRBJ1-6 | - | TRBV13 | CASSFGQGFLSYNSPLHF | TGTGCCAGCAGCTTCGGACAGGGATTCCTCTCCTATAATTCACCCCTCCACTTT
- | TRBJ2-4 | - | TRBV5-6 | CASSPGTLGGKNIQYF | TGTGCCAGCAGCCCCGGGACTCTTGGAGGCAAAAACATTCAGTACTTC
TRBD1 | TRBJ2-5 | - | TRBV7-8 | CASSPTGVQTQYF | TGTGCCAGCAGCCCCACAGGGGTGCAGACCCAGTACTTC